A selection of T cell receptor beta chains follows, all from one sample in a study of blood T cell repertoires in COVID-19. Measured with immunoSEQ multiplex PCR; TCRdb has only the in-frame clones, and not every one. The data contain some 250,000 clones, 85% to 90% of them singletons. Sequencing was done on a sample of peripheral blood. These receptors originate from a man aged 60 to 69 with acute or convalescent COVID-19. Both conserved end residues are part of each CDR3. A D gene is named only where the DNA matches it firmly. For some rows the clone size is stated as once, few or many, or as a class when expanded; others skip it.

NA | TRBJ2-2 | TRBD1 | TRBV11-3 | TGTGCCAGCAGCTTGGATCCGGGACAGGGGGCCGGGGAGCTGTTTTTT | CASSLDPGQGAGELFF
NA | TRBJ2-7 | NA | TRBV6-6 | TGTGCCAGCAGGCCTACAGGGTTTAACTACGAGCAGTACTTC | CASRPTGFNYEQYF
once | TRBJ1-4 | NA | TRBV28 | TGTGCCAGCAGGCTACAGAGCTCTAATGAAAAACTGTTTTTT | CASRLQSSNEKLFF
NA | TRBJ1-5 | NA | TRBV6-5 | TGTGCCAGCAGCTCCGGGAGAACTGATCAGCCCCAGCATTTT | CASSSGRTDQPQHF
NA | TRBJ1-5 | NA | TRBV30 | TGTGCCTTAATCAGCAGGTTCGACGTCAATCAGCCCCAGCATTTT | CALISRFDVNQPQHF
NA | TRBJ1-3 | NA | TRBV4-1 | TGCGCCAGCAGCCCCCGTCAGGCGGGGGGCGGTGGAAACACCATATATTTT | CASSPRQAGGGGNTIYF
few | TRBJ2-1 | TRBD2 | TRBV28 | TGTGCCAGCAGTACGTTAGCGGGAGGGTCCTACAATGAGCAGTTCTTC | CASSTLAGGSYNEQFF
NA | TRBJ1-3 | TRBD1 | TRBV6-1 | TGTGCCAGCAGTGTGATCACAGGGGCATCTGGAAACACCATATATTTT | CASSVITGASGNTIYF
once | TRBJ2-5 | NA | TRBV7-2 | TGTGCCAGCAGCTTAGGGGAGCCTCAAGAGACCCAGTACTTC | CASSLGEPQETQYF
NA | TRBJ2-1 | NA | TRBV29-1 | TGCAGCGTTGAGGGCGGGACCTACAATGAGCAGTTCTTC | CSVEGGTYNEQFF
NA | TRBJ2-2 | TRBD2 | TRBV9 | TGTGCCAGCAGCCCTAGGGGACTACCGAACACCGGGGAGCTGTTTTTT | CASSPRGLPNTGELFF
NA | TRBJ2-3 | NA | TRBV21-1 | TGTGCCAGCAGCCGTCGTCCGGGACAGGGACTAGCGGGAGGACCAGATACGCAGTATTTT | CASSRRPGQGLAGGPDTQYF
once | TRBJ1-5 | TRBD1 | TRBV30 | TGTGCCTGGAGTCCTCAGGGGGACCAGCCCCAGCATTTT | CAWSPQGDQPQHF
NA | TRBJ2-1 | TRBD2 | TRBV5-6 | TGTGCCAGCAGCTTGGGTGGGGCGGGGGTCACATACAATGAGCAGTTCTTC | CASSLGGAGVTYNEQFF
NA | TRBJ2-1 | NA | TRBV12-3/TRBV12-4 | TGTGCCAGCACCTTCGGGGGGCGTGAGCAGTTCTTC | CASTFGGREQFF
NA | TRBJ2-3 | NA | TRBV19 | TGTGCCAGCGGACACGCTTGGGTGTATTTT | CASGHAWVYF
NA | TRBJ1-3 | NA | TRBV2 | TGTGCCAGCAGTCCCCCCCAGAGAGGCCCGGACACTTTTGGAAACACCATATATTTT | CASSPPQRGPDTFGNTIYF
NA | TRBJ2-7 | NA | TRBV4-3 | TGCGCCAGCAGCATACGAGCCCGGGTAAGCGAGCAGTACTTC | CASSIRARVSEQYF
NA | TRBJ2-7 | TRBD2 | TRBV3-1/TRBV3-2 | TGTGCCAGCAGCCAAGTAAAACTAGCGGGAGACGAGCAGTACTTC | CASSQVKLAGDEQYF
once | TRBJ2-3 | NA | TRBV2 | TGTGCCAGCAGTGAAGGGCCTCCACCCGCAGATACGCAGTATTTT | CASSEGPPPADTQYF
NA | TRBJ1-4 | NA | TRBV28 | TGTGCCAGCAGTTCCGTACCGGAACTATCAACTAATGAAAAACTGTTTTTT | CASSSVPELSTNEKLFF
NA | TRBJ2-7 | TRBD2 | TRBV7-2 | TGTGCCAGCAGCTACAAAGCGGGAGGGGGTTATACCTACGAGCAGTACTTC | CASSYKAGGGYTYEQYF
NA | TRBJ1-1 | NA | TRBV6-5 | TGTGCCAGCAGTTACTCGGGGGGGTACGGCACTGAAGCTTTCTTT | CASSYSGGYGTEAFF
once | TRBJ1-2 | TRBD1 | TRBV30 | TGTGCCGTTCCAGGGGGCGCCTGGGGTGGCTACACCTTC | CAVPGGAWGGYTF
NA | TRBJ1-1 | NA | TRBV14 | TGTGCCAGCAGCCCCCTCGGAGGGAACACTGAAGCTTTCTTT | CASSPLGGNTEAFF
NA | TRBJ1-5 | TRBD1 | TRBV7-2 | TGTGCCAGCACCCGGACAGGGGCAAGCAATCAGCCCCAGCATTTT | CASTRTGASNQPQHF
few | TRBJ2-7 | TRBD2 | TRBV6-2/TRBV6-3 | TGTGCCAGCAGTTACTCGGGGGAGGGCCCCTACGAGCAGTACTTC | CASSYSGEGPYEQYF
once | TRBJ1-1 | NA | TRBV24-1 | TGTGCCACCAGTGATTCCAGGGGAGAAGCTTTCTTT | CATSDSRGEAFF
NA | TRBJ1-1 | TRBD1 | TRBV7-9 | TGTGCCAGCAGAAATAGCGACAGGGGGCGCCGGACTGAAGCTTTCTTT | CASRNSDRGRRTEAFF
NA | TRBJ2-3 | TRBD2 | TRBV7-2 | TGTGCCAGCAGCTTAGACTTGGCTAGCGGGACCTTAGATACGCAGTATTTT | CASSLDLASGTLDTQYF
NA | TRBJ1-2 | NA | TRBV5-4 | TGTGCCAGCAGCTTGGCCAGGGGTGGCTATGGCTACACCTTC | CASSLARGGYGYTF
once | TRBJ2-1 | TRBD2 | TRBV9 | TGTGCCAGCAGCGTAGACTTGCGGGAGGCCTACAATGAGCAGTTCTTC | CASSVDLREAYNEQFF
once | TRBJ2-2 | TRBD2 | TRBV3-1/TRBV3-2 | TGTGCCAGCAGCCAAGTCGCAGGGGGGACTAGCGGGAGCACCGGGGAGCTGTTTTTT | CASSQVAGGTSGSTGELFF
NA | TRBJ1-4 | NA | TRBV6-5 | TGTGCCAGCAGCCCGAGGGGGGAGGGGGAAAAACTGTTTTTT | CASSPRGEGEKLFF
NA | TRBJ2-1 | NA | TRBV30 | TGTGCCTGGAGTGTCTCGTACAATGAGCAGTTCTTC | CAWSVSYNEQFF
once | TRBJ1-6 | NA | TRBV28 | TGTGCCAGTTTTCGGGCGGGAACCTATTCACCCCTCCACTTT | CASFRAGTYSPLHF
NA | TRBJ1-2 | TRBD1 | TRBV19 | TGTGCCAGTAGTATCCAGAAGGGACAGGGGTATGGCTACACCTTC | CASSIQKGQGYGYTF
NA | TRBJ2-1 | NA | TRBV28 | TGTGCCAGCAGCCGGTCCGGGGGGCAGTTCTTC | CASSRSGGQFF
once | TRBJ1-5 | TRBD1 | TRBV19 | TGTGCCAGTAGTAGGGGACAGCCTTCCGATCAGCCCCAGCATTTT | CASSRGQPSDQPQHF
NA | TRBJ1-6 | NA | TRBV6-5 | TGTGCCAGCAAGCGGTCAGGCGATTCACCCCTCCACTTT | CASKRSGDSPLHF
NA | TRBJ1-1 | TRBD1 | TRBV5-1 | TGCGCCAGCAGCATAGCACAGGGGCGGAACACTGAAGCTTTCTTT | CASSIAQGRNTEAFF
NA | TRBJ1-3 | TRBD1 | TRBV2 | TGTGCCAGCAGTTGGAACAGGGGGGGAAACACCATATATTTT | CASSWNRGGNTIYF
NA | TRBJ2-5 | NA | TRBV7-2 | TGTGCCAGCAGCCCTAGCGAGGAGACCCAGTACTTC | CASSPSEETQYF
NA | TRBJ2-7 | TRBD2 | TRBV7-2 | TGTGCCAGCAGCCTTAGCGGGAACTCCTACGAGCAGTACTTC | CASSLSGNSYEQYF
NA | TRBJ2-5 | NA | TRBV6-5 | TGTGCCAGCAGTTACTCGGGCTACCAAGAGACCCAGTACTTC | CASSYSGYQETQYF
NA | TRBJ1-5 | TRBD1 | TRBV28 | TGTGCCAGCAGCCCGACAGGGGGCAATGGCAATCAGCCCCAGCATTTT | CASSPTGGNGNQPQHF
NA | TRBJ1-1 | NA | TRBV9 | TGTGCCAGCAGCGGACCCGGGAATCCTAACGGTGAAGCTTTCTTT | CASSGPGNPNGEAFF
once | TRBJ1-4 | NA | TRBV19 | TGTGCCAGTAGTTCGCTTGGGGGCCGAAGGGAAAAACTGTTTTTT | CASSSLGGRREKLFF
once | TRBJ1-5 | TRBD1 | TRBV6-5 | TGTGCCAGCAGTAAACAGGGGGCGGGCAATCAGCCCCAGCATTTT | CASSKQGAGNQPQHF
NA | TRBJ1-1 | NA | TRBV2 | TGTGCCACCGCAGGGAACCCTGAAGCTTTCTTT | CATAGNPEAFF
NA | TRBJ1-2 | NA | TRBV28 | TGTGCCAGCAACCCGGAGGTGGTCCACGACTATGGCTACACCTTC | CASNPEVVHDYGYTF
NA | TRBJ1-5 | NA | TRBV28 | TGTGCCAGCAGTCCTGGTGGGAGAAATCAGCCCCAGCATTTT | CASSPGGRNQPQHF
once | TRBJ1-3 | TRBD1 | TRBV6-5 | TGTGCCAGCAGTCCCACAGGGGTCTCTGGAAACACCATATATTTT | CASSPTGVSGNTIYF